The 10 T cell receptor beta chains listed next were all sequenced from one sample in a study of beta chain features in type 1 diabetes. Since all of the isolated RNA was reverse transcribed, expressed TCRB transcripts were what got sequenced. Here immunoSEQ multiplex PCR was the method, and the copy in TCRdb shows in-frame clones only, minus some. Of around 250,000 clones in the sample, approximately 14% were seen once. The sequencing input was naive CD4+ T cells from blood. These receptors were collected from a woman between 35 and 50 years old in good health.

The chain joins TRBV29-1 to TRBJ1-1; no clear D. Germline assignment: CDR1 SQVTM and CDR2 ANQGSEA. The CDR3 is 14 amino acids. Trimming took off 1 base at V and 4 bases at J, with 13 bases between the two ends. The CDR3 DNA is TGCAGCGTTGAAGTTTTTCGTGAGGGCACTGAAGCTTTCTTT. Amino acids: CSVEVFREGTEAFF.

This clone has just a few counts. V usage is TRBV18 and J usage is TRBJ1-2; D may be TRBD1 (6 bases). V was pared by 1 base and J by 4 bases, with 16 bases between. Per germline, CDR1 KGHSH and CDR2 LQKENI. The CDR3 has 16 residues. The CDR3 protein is CASSPQDSLMFYGYTF. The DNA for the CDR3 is TGTGCCAGCTCACCACAGGACAGCTTGATGTTCTATGGCTACACCTTC.

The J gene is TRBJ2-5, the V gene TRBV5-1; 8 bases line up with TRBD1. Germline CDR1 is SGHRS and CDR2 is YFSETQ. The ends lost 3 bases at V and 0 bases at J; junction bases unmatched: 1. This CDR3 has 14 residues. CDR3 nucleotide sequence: TGCGCCAGCAGCTACAGGGGGAACCAAGAGACCCAGTACTTC. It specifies CASSYRGNQETQYF. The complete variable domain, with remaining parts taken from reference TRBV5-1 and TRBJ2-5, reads KAGVTQTPRYLIKTRGQQVTLSCSPISGHRSVSWYQQTPGQGLQFLFEYFSETQRNKGNFPGRFSGRQFSNSRSEMNVSTLELGDSALYLCASSYRGNQETQYFGPGTRLLVL.

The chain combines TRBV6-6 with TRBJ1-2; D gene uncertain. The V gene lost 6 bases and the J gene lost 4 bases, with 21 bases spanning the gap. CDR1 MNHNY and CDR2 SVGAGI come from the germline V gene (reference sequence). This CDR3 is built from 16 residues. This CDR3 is CASSTSKRGEVYGYTF. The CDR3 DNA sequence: TGTGCCAGCAGCACCTCGAAACGTGGGGAGGTCTATGGCTACACCTTC.

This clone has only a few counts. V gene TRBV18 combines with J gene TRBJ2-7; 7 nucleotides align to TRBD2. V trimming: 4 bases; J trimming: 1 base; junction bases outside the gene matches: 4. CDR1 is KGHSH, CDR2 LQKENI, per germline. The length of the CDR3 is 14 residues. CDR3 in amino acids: CASSQGEGSYEQYF. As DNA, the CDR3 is TGTGCCAGCTCACAAGGGGAGGGGTCCTACGAGCAGTACTTC.

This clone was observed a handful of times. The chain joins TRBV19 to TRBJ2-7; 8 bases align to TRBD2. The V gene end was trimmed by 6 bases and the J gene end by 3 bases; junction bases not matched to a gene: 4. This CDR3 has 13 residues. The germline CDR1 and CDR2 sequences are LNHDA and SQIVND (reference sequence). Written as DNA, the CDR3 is TGTGCCAGTAGCCAGGGACTAGTCTACGAGCAGTACTTC. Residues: CASSQGLVYEQYF.

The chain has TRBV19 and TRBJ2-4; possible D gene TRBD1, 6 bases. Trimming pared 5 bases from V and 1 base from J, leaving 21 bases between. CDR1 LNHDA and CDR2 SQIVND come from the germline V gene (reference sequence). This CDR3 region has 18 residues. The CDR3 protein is CASSSDSWGSTAKNIQYF. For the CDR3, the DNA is TGTGCCAGTAGTTCGGACAGTTGGGGTAGTACGGCCAAAAACATTCAGTACTTC.

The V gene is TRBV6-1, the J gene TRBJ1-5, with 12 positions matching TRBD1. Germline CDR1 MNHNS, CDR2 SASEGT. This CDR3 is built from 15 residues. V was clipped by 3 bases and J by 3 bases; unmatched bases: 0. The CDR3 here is CASSEGQGANQPQHF. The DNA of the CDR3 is TGTGCCAGCAGTGAGGGACAGGGGGCCAATCAGCCCCAGCATTTT.

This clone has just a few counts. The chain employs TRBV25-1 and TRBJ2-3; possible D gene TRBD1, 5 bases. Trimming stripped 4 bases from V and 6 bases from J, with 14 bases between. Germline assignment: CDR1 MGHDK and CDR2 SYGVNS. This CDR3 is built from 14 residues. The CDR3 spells CASSGQGMWDTQYF. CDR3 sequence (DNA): TGTGCCAGCAGTGGCCAGGGAATGTGGGATACGCAGTATTTT.

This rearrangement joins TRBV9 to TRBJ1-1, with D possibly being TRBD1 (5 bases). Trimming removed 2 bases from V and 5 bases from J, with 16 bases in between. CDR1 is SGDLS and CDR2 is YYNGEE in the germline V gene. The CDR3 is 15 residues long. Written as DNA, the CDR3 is TGTGCCAGCAGCGTCGCGGGACTTGGGCAGACTGAAGCTTTCTTT. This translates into CASSVAGLGQTEAFF.